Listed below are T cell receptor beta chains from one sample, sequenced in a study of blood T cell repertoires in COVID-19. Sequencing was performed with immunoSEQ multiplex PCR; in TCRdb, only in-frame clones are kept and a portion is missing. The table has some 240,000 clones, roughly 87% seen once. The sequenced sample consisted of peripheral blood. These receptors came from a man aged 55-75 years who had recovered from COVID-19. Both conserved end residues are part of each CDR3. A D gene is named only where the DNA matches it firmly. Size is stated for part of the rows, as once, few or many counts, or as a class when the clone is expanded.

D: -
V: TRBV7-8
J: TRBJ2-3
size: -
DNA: TGTGCCAGCAGCTACACGACAGGTTCCACAGATACGCAGTATTTT
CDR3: CASSYTTGSTDTQYF

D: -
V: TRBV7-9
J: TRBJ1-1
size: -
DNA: TGTGCCAGCAGCCGACGAGGGACTACGAACACTGAAGCTTTCTTT
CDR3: CASSRRGTTNTEAFF

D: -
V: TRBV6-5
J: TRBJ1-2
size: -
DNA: TGTGCCAGCAGTTACCGAACTACAGGAACCTACTATGGCTACACCTTC
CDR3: CASSYRTTGTYYGYTF

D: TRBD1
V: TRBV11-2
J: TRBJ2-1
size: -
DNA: TGTGCCAGCAGCTCGAACCGACAGGGGAATGAGCAGTTCTTC
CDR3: CASSSNRQGNEQFF

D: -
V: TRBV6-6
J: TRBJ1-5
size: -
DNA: TGTGCCAGCAGTTACAAGGGGGATAATCAGCCCCAGCATTTT
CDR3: CASSYKGDNQPQHF

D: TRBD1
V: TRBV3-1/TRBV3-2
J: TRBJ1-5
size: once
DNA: TGTGCCAGCAGCCAAGCCGGCCAGGGGGAAAATCAGCCCCAGCATTTT
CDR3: CASSQAGQGENQPQHF

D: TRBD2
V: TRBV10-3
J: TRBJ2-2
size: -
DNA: TGTGCCACCGCAGCGGGGGGCATGAACACCGGGGAGCTGTTTTTT
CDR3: CATAAGGMNTGELFF

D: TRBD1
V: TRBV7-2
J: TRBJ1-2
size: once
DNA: TGTGCCAGCAGCTTAGCGGCCCGGGACAGGGTGGGTGGCTACACCTTC
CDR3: CASSLAARDRVGGYTF

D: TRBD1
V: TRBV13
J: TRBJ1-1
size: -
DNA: TGTGCCAGCAGCCCCCGGACAGGTTTGGGAACTGAAGCTTTCTTT
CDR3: CASSPRTGLGTEAFF

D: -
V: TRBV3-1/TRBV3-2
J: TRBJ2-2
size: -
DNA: TGTGCCAGCAGCCATTCTAGTACCGGGGAGCTGTTTTTT
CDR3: CASSHSSTGELFF

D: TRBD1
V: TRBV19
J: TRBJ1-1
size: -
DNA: TGTGCCACCAAAACCAGGGGGCGGACTGAAGCTTTCTTT
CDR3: CATKTRGRTEAFF

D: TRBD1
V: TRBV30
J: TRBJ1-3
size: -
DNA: TGTGCCCACAGTTTAGGGGGCGGTGGAAACACCATATATTTT
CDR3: CAHSLGGGGNTIYF

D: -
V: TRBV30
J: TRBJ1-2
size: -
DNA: TGTGCCTGGAGGTGGCCGTCACGGGGTTATGGCTACACCTTC
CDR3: CAWRWPSRGYGYTF

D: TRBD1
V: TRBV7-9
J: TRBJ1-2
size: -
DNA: TGTGCCAGCAGCCGTGGACTCGGACAGGGTAACTATGGCTACACCTTC
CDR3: CASSRGLGQGNYGYTF

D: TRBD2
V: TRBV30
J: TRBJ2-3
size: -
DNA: TGTGCTCTAGCGGCGGGGCTTGGAGATACGCAGTATTTT
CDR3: CALAAGLGDTQYF

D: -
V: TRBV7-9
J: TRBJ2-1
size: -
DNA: TGTGCCAGCAGCTCACCGGACAGTGGGGCCTACAATGAGCAGTTCTTC
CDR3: CASSSPDSGAYNEQFF

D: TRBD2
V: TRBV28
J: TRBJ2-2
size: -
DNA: TGTGCCAGCAGTTTATTAGGACTAGCGGCGAACACCGGGGAGCTGTTTTTT
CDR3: CASSLLGLAANTGELFF